A selection of T cell receptor beta chains follows, all from one sample in a study of T cell repertoires in cytomegalovirus infection. Via MiXCR, TCRdb re-called the reads, giving one row per CDR3 protein. The profile shows roughly 230,000 distinct CDR3 sequences, approximately 13% of them singletons. The sequenced material came from PBMCs. The receptor set was obtained from a human donor in good health (CMV status not recorded). Some clones in this sample may be carry-over from other donors' samples. Each CDR3 is given with its conserved first and last residue. Fields, in order: CDR3 DNA, CDR3 protein, D gene, clone size, J gene, V gene. The D gene is left open where the match is weak. The listing skips clone size in some rows; elsewhere it reads once, few, many or a size class.

TGTGCCAGCAGCTCCAATGACGGGGGGGAGACCCAGTACTTC,CASSSNDGGETQYF,TRBD2,many,TRBJ2-5,TRBV7-9
TGTGCCAGCAGCTTAGCCCCCCCCGCGGCGGGGGTGAGCAATCAGCCCCAGCATTTT,CASSLAPPAAGVSNQPQHF,NA,many,TRBJ1-5,TRBV7-6
TGCAGCGTTACAGTGAGCAATCAGCCCCAGCATTTT,CSVTVSNQPQHF,NA,NA,TRBJ1-5,TRBV29-1
TGTGCCAGTAGATTCGGGGGTAAGACCGGGGAGCTGTTTTTT,CASRFGGKTGELFF,NA,NA,TRBJ2-2,TRBV19
TGTGCCAGCAGCTTTTCGGGGGATAATTCACCCCTCCACTTT,CASSFSGDNSPLHF,NA,few,TRBJ1-6,TRBV11-2
TGCGCCAGCAGCCAAGATATAGGGGGGCCGCCCCCCTACGAGCAGTACTTC,CASSQDIGGPPPYEQYF,NA,many,TRBJ2-7,TRBV4-3
TGTGCCAGCAGCCCGTACGGGACAGGGCAAGAGACCCAGTACTTC,CASSPYGTGQETQYF,TRBD1,many,TRBJ2-5,TRBV7-3
TGTGCCAGTTCCAAAAGGGACAACTCCTACGAGCAGTACTTC,CASSKRDNSYEQYF,NA,NA,TRBJ2-7,TRBV27
TGCAGCGTTGAACCAGCGGGAGTTGGCAATGAGCAGTTCTTC,CSVEPAGVGNEQFF,TRBD2,few,TRBJ2-1,TRBV29-1
TGTGCCAGCAGCCCCTGGAGCGGGAGCGGCCGGGAGACCCAGTACTTC,CASSPWSGSGRETQYF,TRBD2,many,TRBJ2-5,TRBV7-2
TGTGCTAGTTCCAGTACCGTCGAAGCTTTCTTT,CASSSTVEAFF,NA,few,TRBJ1-1,TRBV12-5
TGCAGTGCTAGAGTGCCGGGAAACTACGAGCAGTACTTC,CSARVPGNYEQYF,NA,NA,TRBJ2-7,TRBV20-1
TGTGCCAGCAGCTTTCCGGGACAGCAACAAGAGACCCAGTACTTC,CASSFPGQQQETQYF,TRBD1,many,TRBJ2-5,TRBV7-2
TGTGCCACTAGGGGAACAGGGCCAAATCAGCCCCAGCATTTT,CATRGTGPNQPQHF,NA,many,TRBJ1-5,TRBV19
TGCAGCGTTGATCAGGGGGGCCACGAGCAGTACTTC,CSVDQGGHEQYF,NA,few,TRBJ2-7,TRBV29-1
TGTGCCAGCAGTTTCCAAGCCCCGAGGGACACTGAAGCTTTCTTT,CASSFQAPRDTEAFF,NA,many,TRBJ1-1,TRBV28
TGTGCCAGCAGGAGCCCAGGAAAAAACTATGGCTACACCTTC,CASRSPGKNYGYTF,NA,NA,TRBJ1-2,TRBV27
TGCGCCAGCAGCTGGGGGAAAGGTGGAGAGACCCAGTACTTC,CASSWGKGGETQYF,NA,many,TRBJ2-5,TRBV5-1
TGTGCCAGCAGCCAAACCCCAGGGGGTGGAGGCTACACCTTC,CASSQTPGGGGYTF,TRBD1,few,TRBJ1-2,TRBV4-2
TGTGCCAGTAGTATTCCCGGATCTAATCAGCCCCAGCATTTT,CASSIPGSNQPQHF,NA,NA,TRBJ1-5,TRBV19
TGTGCCAGCAGCTTAACAACAGGGGTCAGCTCCTACAATGAGCAGTTCTTC,CASSLTTGVSSYNEQFF,TRBD1,many,TRBJ2-1,TRBV7-2
TGTGCCAGCAGGGACAGGGTGGGGGAGACCCAGTACTTC,CASRDRVGETQYF,TRBD1,NA,TRBJ2-5,TRBV25-1
TGTGCCAGCAGTCCTAACGGTTGGGGGGGCTACACCTTC,CASSPNGWGGYTF,NA,many,TRBJ1-2,TRBV7-2
TGTGCCAGCGGACAGACCCAAGAGACCCAGTACTTC,CASGQTQETQYF,NA,many,TRBJ2-5,TRBV27
TGTGCCAGCAGCTCCGAGGGGGCCAAGGGGTATGGCTACACCTTC,CASSSEGAKGYGYTF,TRBD1,few,TRBJ1-2,TRBV7-2
TGTGCCAGCAGTTTAGTCAGGGCAGGTCAGCCCCAGCATTTT,CASSLVRAGQPQHF,NA,NA,TRBJ1-5,TRBV12-3/TRBV12-4
TGTGCCAGTAGTTTAACACTAGCGGGAATTATCCAAGAGACCCAGTACTTC,CASSLTLAGIIQETQYF,TRBD2,many,TRBJ2-5,TRBV19
TGTGCCAGCAGCCTCGAGTCTTGGGGTGAGCAGTTCTTC,CASSLESWGEQFF,NA,many,TRBJ2-1,TRBV7-3
TGCAGTGCTAGATCCCCGACAGGGAGGTTCGATCAGCCCCAGCATTTT,CSARSPTGRFDQPQHF,TRBD1,NA,TRBJ1-5,TRBV20-1
TGCAGTGCTAGTCGGGGAGACACTGAAGCTTTCTTT,CSASRGDTEAFF,NA,many,TRBJ1-1,TRBV20-1
TGTGCCAGCAGTCAGGGGACAGTTCTCGCCGGGGAGCTGTTTTTT,CASSQGTVLAGELFF,TRBD1,NA,TRBJ2-2,TRBV28
TGCGCCAGCAGCTGGGGCCCCCGGGACTCTCCCGAGCAGTACTTC,CASSWGPRDSPEQYF,NA,NA,TRBJ2-7,TRBV5-1
TGCGCCAGCAGTACAGGAGGTCAAGAGACCCAGTACTTC,CASSTGGQETQYF,NA,few,TRBJ2-5,TRBV5-1
TGCAGCGCCGGACAGGACAATGGCTACACCTTC,CSAGQDNGYTF,TRBD1,once,TRBJ1-2,TRBV29-1
TGTGCCAGCAGTTCTCCCCCCCCGAACACCGGGGAGCTGTTTTTT,CASSSPPPNTGELFF,NA,many,TRBJ2-2,TRBV12-3/TRBV12-4
TGTGCCATCAGTGAGTCTGCGGCGGGGGGGCCAGATACGCAGTATTTT,CAISESAAGGPDTQYF,TRBD2,many,TRBJ2-3,TRBV10-3
TGTGCCAGCAGGAGGAGAGGGGGCAAAGAGACCCAGTACTTC,CASRRRGGKETQYF,TRBD1,NA,TRBJ2-5,TRBV2
TGTGCCAGCAGGAAGGTCTCTGAAGCTTTCTTT,CASRKVSEAFF,NA,many,TRBJ1-1,TRBV12-3/TRBV12-4
TGTGCCAGCAGCTTAGCCCAGGGTTGGAAGACTGAAGCTTTCTTT,CASSLAQGWKTEAFF,NA,many,TRBJ1-1,TRBV7-2
TGCAGCGTCCGTCGGGCGAACTCTGGAAACACCATATATTTT,CSVRRANSGNTIYF,NA,many,TRBJ1-3,TRBV29-1
TGTGCCAGCAGCCCCGACAGGGGCGGTGGCTACACCTTC,CASSPDRGGGYTF,TRBD1,many,TRBJ1-2,TRBV7-2
TGCAGTTCCTCCCTAGCGGAGAACTACAATGAGCAGTTCTTC,CSSSLAENYNEQFF,TRBD2,few,TRBJ2-1,TRBV20-1
TGTGCCAGCAGCCCGGGGGACAGGGGGGACAATCAGCCCCAGCATTTT,CASSPGDRGDNQPQHF,TRBD1,many,TRBJ1-5,TRBV12-3/TRBV12-4
TGTGCCAGCAGCTCCATCCCTGTTCAGCCCCAGCATTTT,CASSSIPVQPQHF,NA,few,TRBJ1-5,TRBV28
TGTGCCAGCAGACCCACAGGGTCCCTTTATGGCTACACCTTC,CASRPTGSLYGYTF,NA,many,TRBJ1-2,TRBV6-2/TRBV6-3
TGTGCCAGCAGCCCAGGGACAGGGGGCTATGGCTACACCTTC,CASSPGTGGYGYTF,TRBD1,many,TRBJ1-2,TRBV7-2
TGTGCCAGCAGTTTAGGCCAGGAGTATTCACCCCTCCACTTT,CASSLGQEYSPLHF,NA,many,TRBJ1-6,TRBV28
TGTGCCTCGTCAGGGATTAATTCACCCCTCCACTTT,CASSGINSPLHF,NA,many,TRBJ1-6,TRBV12-3/TRBV12-4
TGCAGTGCTATGGACAGGGTTTCCTACAATGAGCAGTTCTTC,CSAMDRVSYNEQFF,TRBD1,NA,TRBJ2-1,TRBV20-1
TGTGCCAGCAGCCCCGGACTAGCGGGAGTTCTTGAGCAGTTCTTC,CASSPGLAGVLEQFF,TRBD2,few,TRBJ2-1,TRBV7-6
TGTGCCAGCAGTCCTTTTTTGGGGTTGGGGCAGTCTAGCAATCAGCCCCAGCATTTT,CASSPFLGLGQSSNQPQHF,NA,NA,TRBJ1-5,TRBV28
TGTGCCAGCAGCCAAGATCTAGCGGGAGCCTACGAGCAGTACTTC,CASSQDLAGAYEQYF,TRBD2,few,TRBJ2-7,TRBV3-1
TGCGCCAGCTCCCCACGGGACATTAACTATGGCTACACCTTC,CASSPRDINYGYTF,NA,NA,TRBJ1-2,TRBV5-1
TGTGCCAGCAGCATGACAGGGTCCAGCAATCAGCCCCAGCATTTT,CASSMTGSSNQPQHF,TRBD1,many,TRBJ1-5,TRBV5-6
TGCAGTGCTAGCCGAGCGGGGGGAACGGGCCGGGAGTACTTC,CSASRAGGTGREYF,TRBD2,NA,TRBJ2-5,TRBV20-1
TGTGCCAGCAGCCAGAACGTCGGGGAGCTGTTTTTT,CASSQNVGELFF,NA,few,TRBJ2-2,TRBV6-6
TGCAGCGTTGAGACGGGGGAAGGCTACACCTTC,CSVETGEGYTF,NA,NA,TRBJ1-2,TRBV29-1
TGTGCCAGCAGCTTCCATGGCAATCAGCCCCAGCATTTT,CASSFHGNQPQHF,NA,NA,TRBJ1-5,TRBV5-6
TGTGCCAGCAGCCGGGGACAGGGGACCGGGGAGCTGTTTTTT,CASSRGQGTGELFF,TRBD1,NA,TRBJ2-2,TRBV5-4